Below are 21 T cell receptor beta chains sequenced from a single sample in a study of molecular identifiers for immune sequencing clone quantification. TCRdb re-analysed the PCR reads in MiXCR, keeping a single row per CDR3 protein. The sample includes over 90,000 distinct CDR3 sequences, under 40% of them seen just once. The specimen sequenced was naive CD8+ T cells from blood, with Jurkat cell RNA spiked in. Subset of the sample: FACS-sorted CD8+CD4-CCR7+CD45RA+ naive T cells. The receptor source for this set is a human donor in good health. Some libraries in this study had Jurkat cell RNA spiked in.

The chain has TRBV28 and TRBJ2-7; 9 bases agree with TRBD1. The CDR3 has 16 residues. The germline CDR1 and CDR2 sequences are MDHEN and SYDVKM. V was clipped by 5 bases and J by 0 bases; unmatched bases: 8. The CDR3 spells CASSRSRDRDSYEQYF. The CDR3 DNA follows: TGTGCCAGCAGTCGATCCCGGGACAGGGACTCCTACGAGCAGTACTTC.

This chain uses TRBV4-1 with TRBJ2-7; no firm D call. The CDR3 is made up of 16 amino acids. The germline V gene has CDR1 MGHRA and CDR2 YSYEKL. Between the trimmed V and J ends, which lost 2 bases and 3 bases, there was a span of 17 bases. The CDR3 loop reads CASSQSPAGTGYEQYF. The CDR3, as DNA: TGCGCCAGCAGCCAAAGCCCTGCCGGTACCGGCTACGAGCAGTACTTC.

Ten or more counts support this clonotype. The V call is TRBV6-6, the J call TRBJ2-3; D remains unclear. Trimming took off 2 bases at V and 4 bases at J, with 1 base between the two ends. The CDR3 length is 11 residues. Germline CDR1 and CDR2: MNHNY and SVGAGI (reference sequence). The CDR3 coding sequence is TGTGCCAGCAGTTACGCAGATACGCAGTATTTT. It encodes CASSYADTQYF.

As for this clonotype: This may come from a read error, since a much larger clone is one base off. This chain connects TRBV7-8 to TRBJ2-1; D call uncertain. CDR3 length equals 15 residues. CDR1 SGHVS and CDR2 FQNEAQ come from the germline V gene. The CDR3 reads CASSLGVHGYNEQSF. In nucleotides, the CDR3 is TGTGCCAGCAGCTTAGGCGTCCATGGTTACAATGAGCAGTCCTTC.

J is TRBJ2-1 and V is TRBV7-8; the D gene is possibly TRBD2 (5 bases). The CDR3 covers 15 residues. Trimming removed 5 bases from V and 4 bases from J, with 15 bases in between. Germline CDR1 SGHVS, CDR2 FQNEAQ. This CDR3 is CASSTSRRGYNEQFF. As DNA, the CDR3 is TGTGCCAGCAGCACAAGCAGGAGAGGGTACAATGAGCAGTTCTTC.

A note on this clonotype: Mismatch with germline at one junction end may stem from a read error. The CDR3 DNA is TGTGTCAGCAGGACCATAGGCGAGCGGTACTTC. This encodes CVSRTIGERYF. The chain recombines TRBV28 with TRBJ2-7; no definite D call. In germline, CDR1 is MDHEN, CDR2 SYDVKM. The CDR3 loop spans 11 amino acids. The full variable domain, completed using reference TRBV28 and TRBJ2-7, is DVKVTQSSRYLVKRTGEKVFLECVQDMDHENMFWYRQDPGLGLRLIYFSYDVKMKEKGDIPEGYSVSREKKERFSLILESASTNQTSMYLCVSRTIGERYFGPGTRLTVT.

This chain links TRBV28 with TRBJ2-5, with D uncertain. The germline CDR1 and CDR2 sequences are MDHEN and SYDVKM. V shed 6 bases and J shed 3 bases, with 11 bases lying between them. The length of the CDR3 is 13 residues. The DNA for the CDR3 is TGTGCCAGCAGACCCAGGATGGAAGAGACCCAGTACTTC. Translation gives CASRPRMEETQYF.

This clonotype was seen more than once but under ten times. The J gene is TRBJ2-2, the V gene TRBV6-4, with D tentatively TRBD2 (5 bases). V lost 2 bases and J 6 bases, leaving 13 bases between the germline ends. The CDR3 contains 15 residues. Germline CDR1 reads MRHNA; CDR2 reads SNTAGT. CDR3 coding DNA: TGTGCCAGCAGTGACCTTCCAGCGGCGGCCGGGGAGCTGTTTTTT. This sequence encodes CASSDLPAAAGELFF.

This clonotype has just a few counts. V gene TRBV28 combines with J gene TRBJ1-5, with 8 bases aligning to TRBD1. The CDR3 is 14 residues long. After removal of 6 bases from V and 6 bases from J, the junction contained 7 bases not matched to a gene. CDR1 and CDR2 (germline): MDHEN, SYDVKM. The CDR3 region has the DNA TGTGCCAGCAGAAAGGACAGGGCGGCTCAGCCCCAGCATTTT. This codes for CASRKDRAAQPQHF.

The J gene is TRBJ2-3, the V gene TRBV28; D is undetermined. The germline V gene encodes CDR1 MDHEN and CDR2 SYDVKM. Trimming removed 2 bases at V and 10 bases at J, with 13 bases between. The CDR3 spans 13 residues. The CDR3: CASSLTGTVSQYF. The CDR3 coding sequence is TGTGCCAGCAGTTTAACTGGTACAGTTTCGCAGTATTTT.

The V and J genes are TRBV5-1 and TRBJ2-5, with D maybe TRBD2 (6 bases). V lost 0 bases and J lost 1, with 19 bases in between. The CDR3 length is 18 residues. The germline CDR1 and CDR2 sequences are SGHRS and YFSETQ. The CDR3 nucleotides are TGCGCCAGCAGCTTGGAAGGCTTCGGGAGCGGGCGCCAAGAGACCCAGTACTTC. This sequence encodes CASSLEGFGSGRQETQYF. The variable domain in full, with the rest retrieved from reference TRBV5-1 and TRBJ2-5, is KAGVTQTPRYLIKTRGQQVTLSCSPISGHRSVSWYQQTPGQGLQFLFEYFSETQRNKGNFPGRFSGRQFSNSRSEMNVSTLELGDSALYLCASSLEGFGSGRQETQYFGPGTRLLVL.

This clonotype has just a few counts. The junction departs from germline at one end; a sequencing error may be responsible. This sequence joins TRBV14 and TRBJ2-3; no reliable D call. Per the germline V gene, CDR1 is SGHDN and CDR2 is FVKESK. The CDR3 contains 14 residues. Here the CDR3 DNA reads TGTGCCGGCAGCCAGTGGTCTGTCACAGATACGCAGTATTTT. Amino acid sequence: CAGSQWSVTDTQYF.

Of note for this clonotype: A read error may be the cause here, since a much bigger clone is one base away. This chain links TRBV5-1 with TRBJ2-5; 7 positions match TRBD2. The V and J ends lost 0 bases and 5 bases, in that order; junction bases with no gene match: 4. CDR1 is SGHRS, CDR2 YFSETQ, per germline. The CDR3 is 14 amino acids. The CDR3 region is CASSLAGGGETQYF. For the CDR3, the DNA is TGCGCCAGCAGCTTGGCGGGAGGAGGGGAGACCCAGTACTTC.

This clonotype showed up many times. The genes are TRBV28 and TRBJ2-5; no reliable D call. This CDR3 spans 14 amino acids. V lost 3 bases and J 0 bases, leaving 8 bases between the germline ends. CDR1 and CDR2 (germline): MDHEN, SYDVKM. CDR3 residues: CASSFPGNQETQYF. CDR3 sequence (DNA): TGTGCCAGCAGTTTTCCGGGTAACCAAGAGACCCAGTACTTC.

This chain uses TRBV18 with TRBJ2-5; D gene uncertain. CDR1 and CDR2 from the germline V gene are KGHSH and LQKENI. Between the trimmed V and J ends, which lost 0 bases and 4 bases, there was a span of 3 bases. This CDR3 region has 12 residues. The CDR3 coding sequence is TGTGCCAGCTCACCACCTATAGAGACCCAGTACTTC. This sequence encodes CASSPPIETQYF.

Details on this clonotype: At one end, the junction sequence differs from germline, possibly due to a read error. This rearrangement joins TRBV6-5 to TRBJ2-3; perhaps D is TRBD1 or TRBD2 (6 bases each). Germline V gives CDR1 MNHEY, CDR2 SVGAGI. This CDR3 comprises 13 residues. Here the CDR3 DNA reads TGTGCCTGCAGTTACGGGGGCCGTGATACGCAGTATTTT. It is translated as CACSYGGRDTQYF.

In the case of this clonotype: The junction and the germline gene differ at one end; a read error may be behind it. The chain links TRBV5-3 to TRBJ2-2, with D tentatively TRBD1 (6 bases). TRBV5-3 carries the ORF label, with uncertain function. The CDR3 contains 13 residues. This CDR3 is CASSLAGAGELIF. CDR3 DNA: TGTGCCAGCAGCTTGGCAGGGGCCGGGGAGCTGATTTTT.

CDR3 sequence reads: CASSPTLGLAGGEEQYF. DNA for the CDR3: TGTGCCAGCAGCCCCACTCTTGGACTAGCGGGAGGTGAGGAGCAGTACTTC. The chain couples TRBV28 to TRBJ2-7; 14 positions match TRBD2. Trimming at V came to 6 bases and at J to 7 bases, leaving 14 bases not matched to a gene. This CDR3 contains 17 residues. Germline CDR1 is MDHEN and CDR2 is SYDVKM.

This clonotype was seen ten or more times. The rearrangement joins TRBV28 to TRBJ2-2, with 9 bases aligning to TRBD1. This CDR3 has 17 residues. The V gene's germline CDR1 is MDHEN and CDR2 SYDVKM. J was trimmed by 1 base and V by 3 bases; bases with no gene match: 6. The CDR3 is CASSLGTGLKNTGELFF. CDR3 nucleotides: TGTGCCAGCAGTTTGGGGACAGGGTTGAAGAACACCGGGGAGCTGTTTTTT. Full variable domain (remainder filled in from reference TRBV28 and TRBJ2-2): DVKVTQSSRYLVKRTGEKVFLECVQDMDHENMFWYRQDPGLGLRLIYFSYDVKMKEKGDIPEGYSVSREKKERFSLILESASTNQTSMYLCASSLGTGLKNTGELFFGEGSRLTVL.

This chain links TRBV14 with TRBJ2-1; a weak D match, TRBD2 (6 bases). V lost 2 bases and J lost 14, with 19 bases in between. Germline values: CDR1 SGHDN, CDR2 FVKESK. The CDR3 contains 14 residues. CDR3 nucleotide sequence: TGTGCCAGCAGCCAACCCCTGACTAGTTTTATAAAGTTCTTC. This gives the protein CASSQPLTSFIKFF.

DNA for the CDR3: TGTGCCAGCAGCCCTCCAGGGGGCGCGATCGATGAGCAGTTCTTC. Translation gives CASSPPGGAIDEQFF. The J gene is TRBJ2-1, the V gene TRBV7-9; 8 bases line up with TRBD1. V trimming: 5 bases; J trimming: 8 bases; junction bases outside the gene matches: 11. Germline lookup yields CDR1 SEHNR and CDR2 FQNEAQ (reference sequence). This CDR3 spans 15 amino acids.